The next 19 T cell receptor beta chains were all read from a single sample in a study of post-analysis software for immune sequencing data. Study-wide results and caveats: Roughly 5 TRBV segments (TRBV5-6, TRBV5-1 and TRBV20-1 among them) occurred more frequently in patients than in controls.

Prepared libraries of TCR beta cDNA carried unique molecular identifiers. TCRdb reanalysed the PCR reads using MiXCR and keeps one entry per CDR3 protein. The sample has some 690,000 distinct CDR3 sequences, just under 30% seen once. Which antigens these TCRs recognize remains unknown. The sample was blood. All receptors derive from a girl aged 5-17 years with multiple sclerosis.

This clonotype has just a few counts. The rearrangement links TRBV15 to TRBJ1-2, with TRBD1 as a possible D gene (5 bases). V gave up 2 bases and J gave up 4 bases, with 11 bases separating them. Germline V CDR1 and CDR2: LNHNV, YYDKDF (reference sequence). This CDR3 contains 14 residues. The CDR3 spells CATSRIGAPYGYTF. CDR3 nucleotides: TGTGCCACCAGCAGAATCGGGGCCCCCTATGGCTACACCTTC.

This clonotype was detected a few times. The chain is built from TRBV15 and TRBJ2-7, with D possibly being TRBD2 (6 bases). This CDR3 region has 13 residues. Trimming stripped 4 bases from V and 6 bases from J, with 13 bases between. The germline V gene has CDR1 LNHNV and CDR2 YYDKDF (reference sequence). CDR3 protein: CATSMGLSREQYF. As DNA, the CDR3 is TGTGCCACCAGCATGGGACTCTCCCGCGAGCAGTACTTC. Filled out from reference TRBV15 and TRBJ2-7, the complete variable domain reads DAMVIQNPRYQVTQFGKPVTLSCSQTLNHNVMYWYQQKSSQAPKLLFHYYDKDFNNEADTPDNFQSRRPNTSFCFLDIRSPGLGDTAMYLCATSMGLSREQYFGPGTRLTVT.

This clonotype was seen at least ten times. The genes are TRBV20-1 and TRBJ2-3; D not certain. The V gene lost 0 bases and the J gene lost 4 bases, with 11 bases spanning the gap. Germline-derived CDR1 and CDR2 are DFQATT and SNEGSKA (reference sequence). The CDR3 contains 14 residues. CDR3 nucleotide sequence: TGCAGTGCTAGAGATGTTACGGTGTCAGATACGCAGTATTTT. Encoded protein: CSARDVTVSDTQYF.

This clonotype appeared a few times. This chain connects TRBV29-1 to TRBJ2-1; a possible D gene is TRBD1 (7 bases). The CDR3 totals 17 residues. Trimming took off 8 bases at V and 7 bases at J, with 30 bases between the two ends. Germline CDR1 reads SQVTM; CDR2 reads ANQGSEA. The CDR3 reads CSTWRAGPGTVANEQFF. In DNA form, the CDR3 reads TGCAGCACCTGGAGGGCCGGTCCTGGGACAGTCGCTAATGAGCAGTTCTTC.

The CDR3 sequence is CATKGGSGALYNEQFF. The CDR3 bases are TGCGCCACAAAGGGGGGATCAGGGGCTCTATACAATGAGCAGTTCTTC. The rearrangement links TRBV4-1 to TRBJ2-1; D is possibly TRBD1 or TRBD2 (6 bases each). V lost 10 bases and J 4 bases, leaving 23 bases between the germline ends. This CDR3 region has 16 residues. Germline V gene data show CDR1 as MGHRA and CDR2 as YSYEKL.

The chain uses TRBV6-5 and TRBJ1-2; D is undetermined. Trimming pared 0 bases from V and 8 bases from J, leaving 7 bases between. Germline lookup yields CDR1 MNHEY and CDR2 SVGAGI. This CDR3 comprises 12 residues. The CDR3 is CASSYSMSGYTF. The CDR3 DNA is TGTGCCAGCAGTTACTCGATGAGCGGCTACACCTTC.

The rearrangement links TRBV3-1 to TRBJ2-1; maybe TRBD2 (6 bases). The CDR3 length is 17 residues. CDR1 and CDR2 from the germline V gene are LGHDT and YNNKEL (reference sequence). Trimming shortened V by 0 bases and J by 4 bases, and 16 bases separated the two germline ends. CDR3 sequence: CASSQDIWRGGYNEQFF. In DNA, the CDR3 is TGTGCCAGCAGCCAAGATATCTGGCGGGGAGGTTACAATGAGCAGTTCTTC.

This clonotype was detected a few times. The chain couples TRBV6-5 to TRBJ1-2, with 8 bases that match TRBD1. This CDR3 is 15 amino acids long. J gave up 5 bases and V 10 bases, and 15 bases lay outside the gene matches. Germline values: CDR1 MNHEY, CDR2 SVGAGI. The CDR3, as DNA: TGTGCCACAGAGGTGCAGGGGGCGAAGACTTATGGCTACACCTTC. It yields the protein CATEVQGAKTYGYTF.

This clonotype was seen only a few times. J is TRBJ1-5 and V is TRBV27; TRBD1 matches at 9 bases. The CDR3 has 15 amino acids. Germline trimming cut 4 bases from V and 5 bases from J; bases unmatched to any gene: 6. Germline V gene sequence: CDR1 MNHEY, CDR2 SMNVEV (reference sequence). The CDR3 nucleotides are TGTGCCAGCAGTTCCCCGGGACAGGGATATCAGCCCCAGCATTTT. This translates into CASSSPGQGYQPQHF.

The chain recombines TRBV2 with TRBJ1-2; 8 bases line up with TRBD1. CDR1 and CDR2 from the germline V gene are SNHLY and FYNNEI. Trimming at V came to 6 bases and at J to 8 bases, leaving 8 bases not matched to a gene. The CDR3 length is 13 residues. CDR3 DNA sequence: TGTGCCAGCAGAGAGGACAGGGTGCTAGGCTACACCTTC. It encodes CASREDRVLGYTF.

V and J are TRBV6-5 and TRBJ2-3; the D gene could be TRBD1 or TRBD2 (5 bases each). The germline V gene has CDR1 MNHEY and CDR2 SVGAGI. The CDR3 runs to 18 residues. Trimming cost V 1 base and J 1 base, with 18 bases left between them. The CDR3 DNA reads TGTGCCAGCAGTTACTGGGCCGTAGGCATGGGGGGCACAGATACGCAGTATTTT. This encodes CASSYWAVGMGGTDTQYF.

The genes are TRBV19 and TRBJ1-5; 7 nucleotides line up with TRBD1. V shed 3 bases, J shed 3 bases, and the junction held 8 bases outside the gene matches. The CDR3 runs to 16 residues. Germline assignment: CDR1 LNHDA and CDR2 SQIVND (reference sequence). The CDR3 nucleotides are TGTGCCAGTAGTATTTTGGCAGGGGGAAACAATCAGCCCCAGCATTTT. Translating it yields CASSILAGGNNQPQHF.

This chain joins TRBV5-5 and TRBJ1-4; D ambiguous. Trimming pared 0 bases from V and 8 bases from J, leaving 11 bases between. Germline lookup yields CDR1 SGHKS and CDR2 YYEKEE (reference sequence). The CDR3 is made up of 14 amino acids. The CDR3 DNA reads TGTGCCAGCAGCTTGGACTTTCGGAACGAAAAACTGTTTTTT. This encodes CASSLDFRNEKLFF.

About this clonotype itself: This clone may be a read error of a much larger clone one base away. The CDR3 DNA reads as TGTGCCAGCAGTTTATCAGTCGGGGAGCAGTACTTC. Translated, it gives CASSLSVGEQYF. The genes are TRBV27 and TRBJ2-7; D is ambiguous. Germline loops: CDR1 MNHEY, CDR2 SMNVEV (reference sequence). The V and J ends lost 0 bases and 7 bases respectively, with 7 bases between them. The CDR3 runs to 12 residues.

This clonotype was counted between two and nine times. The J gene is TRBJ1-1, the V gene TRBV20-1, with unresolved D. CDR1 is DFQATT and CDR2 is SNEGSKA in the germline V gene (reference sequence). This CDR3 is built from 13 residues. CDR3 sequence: CSLTSVSDTEAFF. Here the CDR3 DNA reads TGCAGCTTGACTTCGGTGTCCGACACTGAAGCTTTCTTT.

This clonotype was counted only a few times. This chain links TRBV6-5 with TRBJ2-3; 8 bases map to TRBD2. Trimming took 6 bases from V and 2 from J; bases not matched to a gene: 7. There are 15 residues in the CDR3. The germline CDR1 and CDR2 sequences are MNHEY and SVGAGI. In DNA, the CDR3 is TGTGCCAGCAGAAGGAGCGGGAGTCCCACAGATACGCAGTATTTT. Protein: CASRRSGSPTDTQYF.

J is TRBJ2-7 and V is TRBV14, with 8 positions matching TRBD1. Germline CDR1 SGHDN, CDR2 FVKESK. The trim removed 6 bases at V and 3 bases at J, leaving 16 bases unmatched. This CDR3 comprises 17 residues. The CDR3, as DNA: TGTGCCAGCAGTCACCCAGGGGGCCGAAACGATGTCTACGAGCAGTACTTC. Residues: CASSHPGGRNDVYEQYF.

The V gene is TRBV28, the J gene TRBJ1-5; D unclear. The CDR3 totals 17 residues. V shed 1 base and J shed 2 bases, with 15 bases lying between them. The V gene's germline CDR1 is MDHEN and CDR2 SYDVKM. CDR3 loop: CASSLSRARRGNQPQHF. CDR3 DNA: TGTGCCAGCAGTTTATCGCGGGCCAGGAGGGGCAATCAGCCCCAGCATTTT.

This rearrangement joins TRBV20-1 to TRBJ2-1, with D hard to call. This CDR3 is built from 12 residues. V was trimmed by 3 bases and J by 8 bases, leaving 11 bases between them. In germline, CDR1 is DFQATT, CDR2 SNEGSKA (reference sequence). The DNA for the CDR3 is TGCAGTGCTAGCGGCTCGCGGTATGAGCAGTTCTTC. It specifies CSASGSRYEQFF.